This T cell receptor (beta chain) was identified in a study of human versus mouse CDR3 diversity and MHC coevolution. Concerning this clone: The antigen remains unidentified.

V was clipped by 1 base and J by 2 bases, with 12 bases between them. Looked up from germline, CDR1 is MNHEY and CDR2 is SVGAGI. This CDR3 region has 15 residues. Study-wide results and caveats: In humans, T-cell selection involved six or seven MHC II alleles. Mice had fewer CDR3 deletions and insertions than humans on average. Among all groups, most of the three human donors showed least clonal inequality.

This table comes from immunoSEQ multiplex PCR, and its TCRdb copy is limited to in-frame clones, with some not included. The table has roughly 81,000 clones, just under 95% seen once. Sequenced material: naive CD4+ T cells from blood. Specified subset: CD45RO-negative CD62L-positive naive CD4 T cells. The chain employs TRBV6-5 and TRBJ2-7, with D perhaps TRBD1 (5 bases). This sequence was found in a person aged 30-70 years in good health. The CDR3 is CASSYFPGFPYEQYF. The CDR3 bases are TGTGCCAGCAGTTACTTCCCAGGGTTTCCCTACGAGCAGTACTTC.